The 17 T cell receptor beta chains reported below all come from one sample, sequenced in a study of shared clonotypes between healthy human individuals. Using immunoSEQ multiplex PCR, the repertoire was profiled, and TCRdb retains in-frame clones only, with some absent. The sample has roughly 1,500,000 clones; just under 99% are singletons. Sequenced sample: naive CD4+ T cells sorted from blood. Sample subset: CD45RA+ positively selected. The receptors stem from a man aged 25-45 years in good health.

This chain links TRBV2 with TRBJ2-7; 13 bases match TRBD2. The CDR3 runs to 17 residues. J was trimmed by 1 base and V by 6 bases; bases with no gene match: 9. Looked up from germline, CDR1 is SNHLY and CDR2 is FYNNEI. In DNA, the CDR3 is TGTGCCAGCAGAAGGACTAGCGGGGGATTTTATTCCTACGAGCAGTACTTC. Amino acid sequence: CASRRTSGGFYSYEQYF.

This chain joins TRBV29-1 and TRBJ2-2, with 8 bases identical to TRBD2. Trimming cost V 4 bases and J 5 bases; bases outside gene matches: 6. Germline V gene lookup returns CDR1 SQVTM and CDR2 ANQGSEA. This CDR3 has 14 amino acids. CDR3 residues: CSVAVSGITGELFF. CDR3 sequence (DNA): TGCAGCGTTGCGGTTAGCGGGATTACCGGGGAGCTGTTTTTT.

The chain has TRBV30 and TRBJ2-7; TRBD2 agrees at 8 bases. V lost 4 bases and J lost 2; bases outside the gene matches: 22. This CDR3 region has 19 residues. Per germline, CDR1 GTSNPN and CDR2 SVGIG (reference sequence). The CDR3 DNA is TGTGCCTGGATCCGGGTCGACGAACTAGCGGTAATAAACCCCTACGAGCAGTACTTC. Its translation: CAWIRVDELAVINPYEQYF.

CDR3 DNA: TGCGCCAGCAGCCGGGGGGACTACTCTTACGAGCAGTACTTC. As protein: CASSRGDYSYEQYF. V usage is TRBV4-1 and J usage is TRBJ2-7, with 7 bases fitting TRBD2. The germline V gene has CDR1 MGHRA and CDR2 YSYEKL. The CDR3 loop spans 14 amino acids. V was pared by 4 bases and J by 4 bases, with 7 bases of the junction left unmatched.

The V and J genes are TRBV9 and TRBJ2-5; D is perhaps TRBD1 or TRBD2 (5 bases each). The CDR3 is 19 amino acids. V shed 4 bases and J shed 2 bases, with 27 bases lying between them. CDR1 and CDR2 from the germline V gene are SGDLS and YYNGEE. The CDR3 DNA reads TGTGCCAGCAGCTCCCTTGTGGGGAATTGGGGGTTACCGCAAGAGACCCAGTACTTC. It encodes CASSSLVGNWGLPQETQYF. The variable domain in full, completed from reference TRBV9 and TRBJ2-5, reads DSGVTQTPKHLITATGQRVTLRCSPRSGDLSVYWYQQSLDQGLQFLIQYYNGEERAKGNILERFSAQQFPDLHSELNLSSLELGDSALYFCASSSLVGNWGLPQETQYFGPGTRLLVL.

The chain couples TRBV9 to TRBJ2-2; 9 bases agree with TRBD2. The CDR3 consists of 16 residues. Germline lookup yields CDR1 SGDLS and CDR2 YYNGEE. The junction had 3 bases not matched to a gene; V was cut back by 0 bases and J by 3 bases. The CDR3 region is CASSVGGREDTGELFF. CDR3 sequence (DNA): TGTGCCAGCAGCGTAGGCGGGAGGGAGGACACCGGGGAGCTGTTTTTT.

As regards this clone: The same CDR3 is also encoded by other DNA sequences in this sample. The rearrangement joins TRBV9 to TRBJ2-5, with D unclear. Per germline, CDR1 SGDLS and CDR2 YYNGEE. The CDR3 is 13 residues long. Trimming left V 2 bases short and J 1 base short, with 6 bases between. This CDR3 reads CASSVAPQETQYF. The CDR3 coding sequence is TGTGCCAGCAGCGTGGCACCCCAAGAGACCCAGTACTTC.

This clone was detected once. This rearrangement joins TRBV5-1 to TRBJ2-5; 10 positions agree with TRBD1. Germline CDR1 SGHRS, CDR2 YFSETQ. This CDR3 has 15 residues. V lost 2 bases, J lost 3 bases, and 4 bases stayed unmatched. CDR3 coding DNA: TGCGCCAGCAGCTTTTTTGGGACAGGGGAAGAGACCCAGTACTTC. It translates to CASSFFGTGEETQYF.

This chain uses TRBV4-1 with TRBJ2-2; a possible D gene is TRBD1 (5 bases). Trimming removed 4 bases from V and 0 bases from J, with 12 bases in between. The CDR3 has 16 amino acids. Germline V gene data show CDR1 as MGHRA and CDR2 as YSYEKL. CDR3 sequence: CASSLGWGPNTGELFF. The CDR3 DNA is TGCGCCAGCAGCCTAGGGTGGGGCCCGAACACCGGGGAGCTGTTTTTT.

The chain uses TRBV7-9 and TRBJ1-4; TRBD1 agrees at 7 bases. From germline, CDR1 is SEHNR and CDR2 FQNEAQ (reference sequence). This CDR3 has 15 amino acids. V lost 4 bases and J lost 8; bases outside the gene matches: 10. The CDR3 spells CASSSNRGIGEKLFF. CDR3 sequence (DNA): TGTGCCAGCAGCTCAAACAGGGGCATCGGGGAAAAACTGTTTTTT. The complete variable domain, with remaining parts taken from reference TRBV7-9 and TRBJ1-4, reads DTGVSQNPRHKITKRGQNVTFRCDPISEHNRLYWYRQTLGQGPEFLTYFQNEAQLEKSRLLSDRFSAERPKGSFSTLEIQRTEQGDSAMYLCASSSNRGIGEKLFFGSGTQLSVL.

In this sample, this clone turned up once. This sequence joins TRBV14 and TRBJ2-1; D perhaps matches TRBD2 (5 bases). The V and J ends lost 4 bases and 3 bases respectively, with 7 bases between them. CDR3 length equals 13 residues. Looked up from germline, CDR1 is SGHDN and CDR2 is FVKESK. The CDR3 here is CASSPGNYNEQFF. DNA for the CDR3: TGTGCCAGCAGCCCCGGGAACTACAATGAGCAGTTCTTC.

The CDR3 DNA sequence: TGTGCCAGCAGCACGGGACATACGGAGACCCAGTACTTC. This sequence encodes CASSTGHTETQYF. This sequence joins TRBV11-3 and TRBJ2-5, with D possibly matching TRBD1 (6 bases). V lost 5 bases and J lost 5, with 12 bases in between. This CDR3 spans 13 amino acids. Germline values: CDR1 SGHNT, CDR2 YENEEA.

This chain links TRBV9 with TRBJ1-1; the D is unclear. Germline-derived CDR1 and CDR2 are SGDLS and YYNGEE. The germline V and J ends were trimmed by 0 bases and 6 bases, with 9 bases remaining between them. CDR3 size: 13 residues. The CDR3, as DNA: TGTGCCAGCAGCGTAGTAACCAGGTCTGAAGCTTTCTTT. Its translation: CASSVVTRSEAFF.

The genes are TRBV28 and TRBJ2-7, with D tentatively TRBD1 (5 bases). CDR1 is MDHEN, CDR2 SYDVKM, per germline. Trimming removed 7 bases from V and 3 bases from J, with 13 bases in between. The CDR3 has 13 residues. The CDR3 here is CASTSGHLYEQYF. CDR3 DNA sequence: TGTGCCAGCACCTCCGGACACCTCTACGAGCAGTACTTC.

The chain recombines TRBV18 with TRBJ2-5; D is perhaps TRBD1 (5 bases). The length of the CDR3 is 15 residues. Germline CDR1 KGHSH, CDR2 LQKENI. The ends were cut back, 2 bases at V and 1 base at J, with 11 bases in the middle. The CDR3 here is CASSPGRTLQETQYF. The DNA of the CDR3 is TGTGCCAGCTCACCAGGACGGACACTCCAAGAGACCCAGTACTTC.

This chain joins TRBV5-4 and TRBJ2-2; tentative D call: TRBD2 (6 bases). Per germline, CDR1 SGHNT and CDR2 YYREEE (reference sequence). V was clipped by 4 bases and J by 5 bases, with 9 bases between them. The CDR3 loop spans 13 amino acids. CDR3 nucleotide sequence: TGTGCCAGCAGCCCTGGGGGGACCGGGGAGCTGTTTTTT. Amino acids: CASSPGGTGELFF.

This chain joins TRBV7-9 and TRBJ1-1; no definite D call. CDR1 SEHNR and CDR2 FQNEAQ come from the germline V gene (reference sequence). V was trimmed by 5 bases and J by 5 bases, leaving 12 bases between them. The CDR3 contains 13 residues. The DNA of the CDR3 is TGTGCCAGCAGCCAGGACGTACGAACTGAAGCTTTCTTT. This codes for CASSQDVRTEAFF.